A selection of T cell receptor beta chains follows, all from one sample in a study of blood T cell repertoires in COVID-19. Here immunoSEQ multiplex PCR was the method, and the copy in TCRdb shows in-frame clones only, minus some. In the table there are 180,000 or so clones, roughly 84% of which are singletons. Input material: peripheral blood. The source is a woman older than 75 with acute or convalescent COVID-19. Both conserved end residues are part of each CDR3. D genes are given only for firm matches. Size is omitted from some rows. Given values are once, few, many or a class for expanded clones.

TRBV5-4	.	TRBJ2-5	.	TGTGCCAGCAGCTCGGGTGGCCTCATCACCGAGACCCAGTACTTC	CASSSGGLITETQYF
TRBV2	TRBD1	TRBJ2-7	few	TGTGCCAGCAGTGAAAGGACAGGGGGGTTTCAGCAGTACTTC	CASSERTGGFQQYF
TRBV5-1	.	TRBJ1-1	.	TGCGCCAGCAGCTTGGAAAACGGGAACACTGAAGCTTTCTTT	CASSLENGNTEAFF
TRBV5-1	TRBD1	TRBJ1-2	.	TGCGCCAGCACCCTACAGGGGAACTATGGCTACACCTTC	CASTLQGNYGYTF
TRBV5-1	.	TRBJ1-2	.	TGCGCCAGCAGCTTGGGGAGCAGTTCTAACTATGGCTACACCTTC	CASSLGSSSNYGYTF
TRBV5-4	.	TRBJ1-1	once	TGTGCCAGCAGCTTGGGTGTAGATCGCACTGAAGCTTTCTTT	CASSLGVDRTEAFF
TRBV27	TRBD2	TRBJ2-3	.	TGTGCCAGCAGTTTATGGGGGCCTAGCGGGGGGCTAGCTGGTAGCACAGATACGCAGTATTTT	CASSLWGPSGGLAGSTDTQYF
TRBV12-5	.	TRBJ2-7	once	TGTGCTAGTGGTTTGTCGGACAGCCGTACCTACGAGCAGTACTTC	CASGLSDSRTYEQYF
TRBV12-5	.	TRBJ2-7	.	TGTGCTAGTGGCCGGGGCTACGAGCAGTACTTC	CASGRGYEQYF
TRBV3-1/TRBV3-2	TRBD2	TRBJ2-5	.	TGTGCCAGCAGCCAAGGCAGGGCTAGCGGTAAAGAGACCCAGTACTTC	CASSQGRASGKETQYF
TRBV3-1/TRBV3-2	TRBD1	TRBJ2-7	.	TGTGCCAGCAGCGCAGCCCCGGGACAGGGTTCCTACGAGCAGTACTTC	CASSAAPGQGSYEQYF
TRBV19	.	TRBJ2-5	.	TGTGCCAGTAGGGACTTCTCACAAGAGACCCAGTACTTC	CASRDFSQETQYF
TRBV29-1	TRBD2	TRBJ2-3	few	TGCAGCGTTGAAGCGGGGGGATCAAGCACAGATACGCAGTATTTT	CSVEAGGSSTDTQYF
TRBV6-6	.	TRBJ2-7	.	TGTGCCAGCAGTTACTCTGCGGGGTACTACGAGCAGTACTTC	CASSYSAGYYEQYF
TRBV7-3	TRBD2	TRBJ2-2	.	TGTGCCAGCAGCTTAAATCCGGGACTAGCGGGAGGCGGCACCGGGGAGCTGTTTTTT	CASSLNPGLAGGGTGELFF
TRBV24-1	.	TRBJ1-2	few	TGTGCCACCAGCCTTTCCCAGGGGTATGGCTACACCTTC	CATSLSQGYGYTF
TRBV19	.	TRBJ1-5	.	TGTGCCAGTGAGGGAGGGCTGGATCAGCCCCAGCATTTT	CASEGGLDQPQHF
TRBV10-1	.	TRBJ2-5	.	TGCGCCAACAAGAGTGGGACTCCTTGGGCCCTACAAGAGACCCAGTACTTC	CANKSGTPWALQETQYF
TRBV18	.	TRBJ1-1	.	TGTGCCAGCTCACTAGGGGGGAACACTGAAGCTTTCTTT	CASSLGGNTEAFF
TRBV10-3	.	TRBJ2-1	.	TGTGCCATCAGGTTGGAGAATGAGCAGTTCTTC	CAIRLENEQFF
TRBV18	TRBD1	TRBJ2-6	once	TGTGCCAGCTCACCAGACAGGGGATACTCTGGGGCCAACGTCCTGACTTTC	CASSPDRGYSGANVLTF
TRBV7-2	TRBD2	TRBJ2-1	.	TGTGCCAGCAGCTTAGTGTCCGGACTAGGGGCGAATGAGCAGTTCTTC	CASSLVSGLGANEQFF
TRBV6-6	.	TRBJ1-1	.	TGTGCCAGCAGTTTAGCCGGAGACACTGAAGCTTTCTTT	CASSLAGDTEAFF
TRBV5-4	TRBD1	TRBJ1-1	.	TGTGCCAGCAGCCACCGGGACAGGCTAGCGAACACTGAAGCTTTCTTT	CASSHRDRLANTEAFF
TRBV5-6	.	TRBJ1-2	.	TGTGCCAGCAGGGAATGGACGGACGGGGGAGGCTACACCTTC	CASREWTDGGGYTF
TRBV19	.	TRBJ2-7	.	TGTGCCAGTAGTATCGGGGGGCAGGGAACCTCCTACGAGCAGTACTTC	CASSIGGQGTSYEQYF
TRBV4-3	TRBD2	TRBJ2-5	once	TGCGCCAGCAGCCAAGGGGTGCGGGGGGGCGTGGAGACCCAGTACTTC	CASSQGVRGGVETQYF
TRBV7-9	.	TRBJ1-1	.	TGTGCCAGCAGCTTAAAGAGTGAAGCTTTCTTT	CASSLKSEAFF
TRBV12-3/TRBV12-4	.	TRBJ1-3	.	TGTGCCAGCAGTCGGGCAGGGGGAAACACCATATATTTT	CASSRAGGNTIYF
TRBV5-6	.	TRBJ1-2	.	TGTGCCAGCAGCACGTCGTGGTCAGACTTTAACTATGGCTACACCTTC	CASSTSWSDFNYGYTF
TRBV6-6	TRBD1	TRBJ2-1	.	TGTGCCAGCAGTTTAGCGACCGGGACAGGGGCAATTCGGCAGTTCTTC	CASSLATGTGAIRQFF
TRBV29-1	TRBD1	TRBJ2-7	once	TGCAGCGTTGAAGAGGTCCAGGGGGCCTACTACGAGCAGTACTTC	CSVEEVQGAYYEQYF
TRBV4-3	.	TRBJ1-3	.	TGCGCCAGCAGCCAAGACCGAAGGGGTTTGGACACCATATATTTT	CASSQDRRGLDTIYF
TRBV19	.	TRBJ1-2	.	TGTGCCAGTAGTACCCTAGGGGGTCGGTACGGCTACACCTTC	CASSTLGGRYGYTF
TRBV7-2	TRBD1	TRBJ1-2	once	TGTGCCAGCAGCTTGTCGCCGGGACAGGATTATGGCTACACCTTC	CASSLSPGQDYGYTF
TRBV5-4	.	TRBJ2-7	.	TGTGCCAGCAGCTCGGCACGCGGTGAGGTAGAGCAGTACTTC	CASSSARGEVEQYF
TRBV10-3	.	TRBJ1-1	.	TGTGCCATCAGGGGAGAAGTGGGAAATAGGAACACTGAAGCTTTCTTT	CAIRGEVGNRNTEAFF
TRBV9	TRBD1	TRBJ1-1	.	TGTGCCAGCAGCCCCCCGGGACAGGGCATGAACACTGAAGCTTTCTTT	CASSPPGQGMNTEAFF
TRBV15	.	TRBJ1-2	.	TGTGCCACCAGCAGAGATCGCGGCGGGGCAGGGTATGGCTACACCTTC	CATSRDRGGAGYGYTF
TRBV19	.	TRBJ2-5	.	TGTGCCAGTAGTCCTCCGGGCGGGCCTATTACCCAGTACTTC	CASSPPGGPITQYF
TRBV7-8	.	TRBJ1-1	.	TGTGCCAGCAGCTTAGCGGAGGGGCTGAGGACTGAAGCTTTCTTT	CASSLAEGLRTEAFF
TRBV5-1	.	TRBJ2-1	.	TGCGCCAGCAGCTTGGGTTACGGTAGCTCCTACAATGAGCAGTTCTTC	CASSLGYGSSYNEQFF
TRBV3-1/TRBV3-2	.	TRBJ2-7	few	TGTGCCAGCAGCCAATCTACGGGCGAGCAGTACTTC	CASSQSTGEQYF
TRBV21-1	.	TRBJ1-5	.	TGTGCCAGCAGCCCCGAGGGGGGGGACGGCGGACAGCCCCAGCATTTT	CASSPEGGDGGQPQHF
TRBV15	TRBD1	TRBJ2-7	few	TGTGCCACCAGGCGGACAGGGGGGAACGAGCAGTACTTC	CATRRTGGNEQYF
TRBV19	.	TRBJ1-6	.	TGTGCCAGTAGTATCGGGGGAGCGGCACCCCTCCACTTT	CASSIGGAAPLHF
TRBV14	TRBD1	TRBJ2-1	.	TGTGCCAGCAGCCAACGGACAGGGACTCGCGGCAATGAGCAGTTCTTC	CASSQRTGTRGNEQFF
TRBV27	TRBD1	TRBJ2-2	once	TGTGCCAGCAGTTTATCGGGGACAGGGGGGCTAGCGGGTTCCCCTCTCGGCACCGGGGAGCTGTTTTTT	CASSLSGTGGLAGSPLGTGELFF